A single sample gave rise to the 32 T cell receptor beta chains below, sequenced in a study of spatial heterogeneity in lung cancer. The time point: sample taken at primary tumor resection. The input material, whole RNA from tumor, nontumor lung or frozen PBMC, was sequenced unsorted. TCRdb itself ran the 5' RACE reads through MiXCR, one entry per CDR3 protein. The sample holds some 85,000 distinct CDR3 sequences, about 20% seen once. The material sequenced was PBMCs, taken at surgery. The receptors come from a male donor with early-stage non-small cell lung cancer.

V usage is TRBV5-1 and J usage is TRBJ2-2; TRBD1 agrees at 9 bases. CDR3 length: 15 residues. The V gene's germline CDR1 is SGHRS and CDR2 YFSETQ. J lost 2 bases, V lost 3 bases, and 2 bases had no gene match. For the CDR3, the DNA is TGCGCCAGCAGCTGGGGACAGGGTAACACCGGGGAGCTGTTTTTT. Translating gives CASSWGQGNTGELFF.

The V call is TRBV28, the J call TRBJ2-7; weak D call: TRBD1 (6 bases). In germline, CDR1 is MDHEN, CDR2 SYDVKM. Trimming took 3 bases from V and 0 from J, leaving 12 bases between them. There are 15 residues in the CDR3. The CDR3 DNA reads as TGTGCCAGCAGTTTGGGGGCAGGGAGCTCCTACGAGCAGTACTTC. Its protein product is CASSLGAGSSYEQYF.

The chain links TRBV2 to TRBJ1-1, with 7 bases lining up with TRBD1. V was clipped by 0 bases and J by 3 bases; unmatched bases: 1. The CDR3 is 14 residues long. CDR1 is SNHLY, CDR2 FYNNEI, per germline. CDR3 sequence (DNA): TGTGCCAGCAGTGAAGCCGGGACAGACACTGAAGCTTTCTTT. Translation gives CASSEAGTDTEAFF.

The genes are TRBV28 and TRBJ1-5, with TRBD1 matching over 9 bases. The J segment lost 7 bases and the V segment lost 6 bases, leaving 10 bases of the junction unmatched. The germline CDR1 and CDR2 sequences are MDHEN and SYDVKM. This CDR3 is 15 amino acids long. CDR3 protein: CASSNRGTGKQPQHF. The CDR3 DNA reads as TGTGCCAGCAGCAATAGAGGGACAGGGAAACAGCCCCAGCATTTT.

V gene TRBV5-1 combines with J gene TRBJ2-7; no reliable D call. V dropped 6 bases and J dropped 5 bases, with 15 bases sitting between them. This CDR3 contains 13 residues. The germline CDR1 and CDR2 sequences are SGHRS and YFSETQ. The DNA for the CDR3 is TGCGCCAGCACCTCCCTCGGGCAGGACGAGCAGTACTTC. Amino acid sequence: CASTSLGQDEQYF.

V and J are TRBV7-6 and TRBJ1-4, with D possibly being TRBD1 (6 bases). Germline V gene data show CDR1 as SGHVS and CDR2 as FNYEAQ. CDR3 length: 14 residues. V was pared by 5 bases and J by 4 bases, with 11 bases between. CDR3 region: CASSLQGGNEKLFF. The CDR3 DNA reads TGTGCCAGCAGCCTACAGGGTGGTAATGAAAAACTGTTTTTT. The full variable domain, completed using reference TRBV7-6 and TRBJ1-4, is GAGVSQSPRYKVTKRGQDVALRCDPISGHVSLYWYRQALGQGPEFLTYFNYEAQQDKSGLPNDRFSAERPEGSISTLTIQRTEQRDSAMYRCASSLQGGNEKLFFGSGTQLSVL.

Many counts were recorded for this clonotype. This chain connects TRBV6-5 to TRBJ2-6; the D is unclear. V shed 6 bases and J shed 0 bases, with 9 bases lying between them. In germline, CDR1 is MNHEY, CDR2 SVGAGI. The CDR3 loop spans 15 amino acids. The CDR3 is CASSRHFSGANVLTF. Here the CDR3 DNA reads TGTGCCAGCAGCCGGCATTTCTCTGGGGCCAACGTCCTGACTTTC.

About this clonotype itself: This may arise from a read error, as a much more abundant clone is one base away. The chain couples TRBV29-1 to TRBJ2-7; D is possibly TRBD2 (5 bases). The CDR3 consists of 14 residues. Germline CDR1 and CDR2: SQVTM and ANQGSEA. The DNA for the CDR3 is TGCAGCGCCCTATTGAGGAGGCCCCCTTACGAGCGGTACTTC. Protein sequence: CSALLRRPPYERYF.

The J gene is TRBJ2-5, the V gene TRBV9; TRBD1 agrees at 11 bases. J lost 5 bases, V lost 4 bases, and 7 bases had no gene match. CDR3 size: 15 residues. Germline CDR1 SGDLS, CDR2 YYNGEE. This chain's CDR3 is CASSQGQGAWETQYF. The CDR3 region has the DNA TGTGCCAGCAGCCAAGGACAGGGGGCTTGGGAGACCCAGTACTTC.

This clonotype occurred a few times. The V gene is TRBV18, the J gene TRBJ2-3; D not certain. Looked up from germline, CDR1 is KGHSH and CDR2 is LQKENI. Trimming left V 0 bases short and J 1 base short, with 2 bases between. The CDR3 contains 13 residues. CDR3 sequence reads: CASSPPGTDTQYF. The CDR3, as DNA: TGTGCCAGCTCACCACCAGGCACAGATACGCAGTATTTT.

The CDR3 here is CASSLDNGGSYEQYF. CDR3 bases: TGTGCCAGCAGCTTAGATAACGGCGGGAGCTACGAGCAGTACTTC. The J gene is TRBJ2-7, the V gene TRBV11-2; 7 bases agree with TRBD2. The CDR3 has 15 residues. V lost 0 bases and J lost 3; bases outside the gene matches: 5. Germline loops: CDR1 SGHAT, CDR2 FQNNGV.

This clonotype was seen only a few times. The chain employs TRBV2 and TRBJ2-5; weak D call: TRBD1 (7 bases). CDR3 length equals 15 residues. Trimming took off 6 bases at V and 2 bases at J, with 16 bases between the two ends. Looked up from germline, CDR1 is SNHLY and CDR2 is FYNNEI. CDR3 in DNA: TGTGCCAGCAGACCTACATCAGGGGGGCAAGAGACCCAGTACTTC. It specifies CASRPTSGGQETQYF.

This clonotype has just a few counts. The chain is built from TRBV28 and TRBJ1-6; 7 bases are shared with TRBD1. Unmatched junction bases numbered 0, after V lost 7 bases and J lost 6 bases. CDR3 length: 12 residues. Germline V gene sequence: CDR1 MDHEN, CDR2 SYDVKM. The CDR3 region is CASTGGNSPLHF. Here the CDR3 DNA reads TGTGCCAGCACAGGGGGTAATTCACCCCTCCACTTT.

This clonotype came up many times. This chain links TRBV28 with TRBJ2-7, with D perhaps TRBD1 (5 bases). The V end was cut by 10 bases, the J end by 5 bases, with 15 bases between. From germline, CDR1 is MDHEN and CDR2 SYDVKM. This CDR3 is built from 12 residues. CDR3 loop: CATNLLGHEQYF. The CDR3 DNA reads TGTGCCACCAATCTACTGGGGCACGAGCAGTACTTC.

This clonotype was observed a handful of times. V usage is TRBV12-3 or TRBV12-4 and J usage is TRBJ2-4; 7 nucleotides match TRBD2. J lost 3 bases, V lost 5 bases, and 10 bases had no gene match. This CDR3 region has 16 residues. The CDR3 loop reads CASSGWEGLGKNIQYF. The CDR3 nucleotides are TGTGCCAGCAGTGGATGGGAGGGATTAGGCAAAAACATTCAGTACTTC.

This clonotype showed up just a few times. The chain joins TRBV4-3 to TRBJ1-1; the D gene is possibly TRBD1 (6 bases). Germline CDR1 is LGHNA and CDR2 is YSLEER. V gave up 0 bases and J gave up 4 bases, with 12 bases separating them. This CDR3 has 15 residues. This chain's CDR3 is CASSQETGGTTEAFF. CDR3 DNA sequence: TGCGCCAGCAGCCAAGAGACAGGTGGGACCACTGAAGCTTTCTTT.

The rearrangement uses TRBV19 and TRBJ1-5; no clear D. CDR1 LNHDA and CDR2 SQIVND come from the germline V gene (reference sequence). The CDR3 length is 13 residues. The ends were cut back, 5 bases at V and 5 bases at J, with 10 bases in the middle. DNA for the CDR3: TGTGCCAGTAGTCCCGGACTTTATCAGCCCCAGCATTTT. Its translation is CASSPGLYQPQHF.

With regard to this clonotype: At one boundary the junction diverges from the germline segment, which might be a read error. CDR3 sequence: CVSSLVGLAKNIQYF. The CDR3 bases are TGTGTCAGCAGCTTGGTGGGACTAGCCAAAAACATTCAGTACTTC. This chain uses TRBV7-9 with TRBJ2-4; D perhaps matches TRBD2 (6 bases). This CDR3 contains 15 residues. The germline CDR1 and CDR2 sequences are SEHNR and FQNEAQ (reference sequence). Variable domain in full (rest from reference TRBV7-9 and TRBJ2-4): DTGVSQNPRHKITKRGQNVTFRCDPISEHNRLYWYRQTLGQGPEFLTYFQNEAQLEKSRLLSDRFSAERPKGSFSTLEIQRTEQGDSAMYLCVSSLVGLAKNIQYFGAGTRLSVL.

The chain is built from TRBV20-1 and TRBJ2-2; D gene uncertain. Per germline, CDR1 DFQATT and CDR2 SNEGSKA (reference sequence). The CDR3 is made up of 13 amino acids. Deletions cut 4 bases from V and 3 bases from J, with 9 bases between. CDR3 coding DNA: TGCAGTGCTATCGGCACCGACACCGGGGAGCTGTTTTTT. Amino acids: CSAIGTDTGELFF.

The chain carries TRBV27 and TRBJ2-7; TRBD1 might be the D (8 bases). CDR3 length: 20 residues. Trimming took 3 bases from V and 1 from J, leaving 28 bases between them. Germline-derived CDR1 and CDR2 are MNHEY and SMNVEV (reference sequence). The chain's CDR3 is CASSLTGAGWGGPSSYEQYF. The CDR3, as DNA: TGTGCCAGCAGTTTGACAGGGGCCGGCTGGGGAGGGCCAAGTTCCTACGAGCAGTACTTC.

There are many counts of this clonotype. The chain uses TRBV7-8 and TRBJ1-5; perhaps TRBD1 as D (5 bases). The germline V gene has CDR1 SGHVS and CDR2 FQNEAQ. With 5 bases removed from V and 5 bases from J, the gap between germline ends came to 10 bases. The CDR3 spans 13 residues. CDR3 sequence reads: CASSRDRDQPQHF. CDR3 coding DNA: TGTGCCAGCAGCAGGGACCGCGATCAGCCCCAGCATTTT.

This clonotype was picked up many times. The chain employs TRBV5-1 and TRBJ2-7, with D possibly TRBD1 on 6 matching bases. The CDR3 covers 12 residues. V dropped 5 bases and J dropped 3 bases, with 9 bases sitting between them. Germline V gene lookup returns CDR1 SGHRS and CDR2 YFSETQ. The chain's CDR3 is CASRTGNYEQYF. DNA for the CDR3: TGCGCCAGCAGAACAGGGAACTACGAGCAGTACTTC.

This clonotype was counted at least ten times. The rearrangement links TRBV3-1 to TRBJ2-2; D possibly corresponds to TRBD1 (6 bases). Trimming cost V 2 bases and J 1 base, with 14 bases left between them. Germline assignment: CDR1 LGHDT and CDR2 YNNKEL (reference sequence). The CDR3 loop spans 17 amino acids. This CDR3 reads CASSQHRQGWNTGELFF. As DNA, the CDR3 is TGTGCCAGCAGCCAACACCGGCAGGGGTGGAACACCGGGGAGCTGTTTTTT.

This clonotype has a handful of counts. The chain joins TRBV25-1 to TRBJ2-2, with 8 bases matching TRBD1. The trim removed 5 bases at V and 7 bases at J, leaving 12 bases unmatched. The CDR3 is 16 amino acids. The V gene's germline CDR1 is MGHDK and CDR2 SYGVNS. CDR3 nucleotides: TGTGCCAGCAGTAAACATCTGACAGGGGCGGGCGGGGAGCTGTTTTTT. It yields the protein CASSKHLTGAGGELFF.

This clonotype was counted at least ten times. This chain uses TRBV10-3 with TRBJ2-1; D unresolved. CDR3 length: 11 residues. The germline V gene encodes CDR1 ENHRY and CDR2 SYGVKD. Trimming shortened V by 6 bases and J by 7 bases, and 7 bases separated the two germline ends. CDR3 in amino acids: CAISEMNEQFF. For the CDR3, the DNA is TGTGCCATCAGCGAAATGAATGAGCAGTTCTTC.

This clonotype was detected only a few times. V gene TRBV7-9 combines with J gene TRBJ2-5; D not resolved. The V end lost 4 bases, the J end lost 1 base, and 13 bases lay between the germline ends. The CDR3 has 15 amino acids. Germline CDR1 and CDR2: SEHNR and FQNEAQ (reference sequence). In nucleotides, the CDR3 is TGTGCCAGCAGCTCCCCTTGGTTGGGCCAAGAGACCCAGTACTTC. This gives the protein CASSSPWLGQETQYF.

The J gene is TRBJ2-5, the V gene TRBV5-1; D uncertain. This CDR3 has 12 residues. The V and J ends lost 2 bases and 3 bases respectively, with 5 bases between them. Looked up from germline, CDR1 is SGHRS and CDR2 is YFSETQ. The CDR3 spells CASSFLEETQYF. The CDR3 DNA sequence: TGCGCCAGCAGCTTTTTAGAAGAGACCCAGTACTTC.

This clonotype was observed a few times. The chain employs TRBV12-3 or TRBV12-4 and TRBJ2-3; 9 bases line up with TRBD1. J was trimmed by 8 bases and V by 1 base; bases with no gene match: 7. The CDR3 runs 15 residues. CDR3 sequence (DNA): TGTGCCAGCAGTTTAGGGGACAGGGCGAAAAGTACGCAGTATTTT. It yields the protein CASSLGDRAKSTQYF.

The chain couples TRBV6-2 or TRBV6-3 to TRBJ2-1; a weak D match, TRBD1 (5 bases). The V and J ends lost 7 bases and 4 bases respectively, with 8 bases between them. The germline CDR1 and CDR2 sequences are MNHEY and SVGEGT. This CDR3 comprises 12 residues. As DNA, the CDR3 is TGTGCCAGCACCGACAGATACAATGAGCAGTTCTTC. Its protein is CASTDRYNEQFF.

In DNA, the CDR3 is TGTGCCAGCAGTTTTTCTCGGACTAGCGCCAACTCCTACGAGCAGTACTTC. Its protein is CASSFSRTSANSYEQYF. V is TRBV27 and J is TRBJ2-7, with TRBD2 matching 9 bases. The CDR3 covers 17 residues. The V gene end was trimmed by 3 bases and the J gene end by 0 bases; junction bases not matched to a gene: 9. Per the germline V gene, CDR1 is MNHEY and CDR2 is SMNVEV (reference sequence).

This clonotype appeared many times. J is TRBJ2-3 and V is TRBV29-1; D may be TRBD1 (6 bases). CDR1 and CDR2 (germline): SQVTM, ANQGSEA. V was pared by 6 bases and J by 4 bases, with 11 bases between. The CDR3 extends over 12 amino acids. CDR3: CSVATGPDTQYF. The CDR3 region has the DNA TGCAGCGTAGCGACAGGTCCAGATACGCAGTATTTT.

The rearrangement joins TRBV10-2 to TRBJ2-3; TRBD2 is a possible D gene (5 bases). Trimming shortened V by 1 base and J by 0 bases, and 5 bases separated the two germline ends. CDR1 and CDR2 from the germline V gene are WSHSY and SAAADI. The CDR3 runs 14 residues. The CDR3 protein is CASSEWRSTDTQYF. The CDR3 coding sequence is TGCGCCAGCAGTGAGTGGAGGAGCACAGATACGCAGTATTTT.